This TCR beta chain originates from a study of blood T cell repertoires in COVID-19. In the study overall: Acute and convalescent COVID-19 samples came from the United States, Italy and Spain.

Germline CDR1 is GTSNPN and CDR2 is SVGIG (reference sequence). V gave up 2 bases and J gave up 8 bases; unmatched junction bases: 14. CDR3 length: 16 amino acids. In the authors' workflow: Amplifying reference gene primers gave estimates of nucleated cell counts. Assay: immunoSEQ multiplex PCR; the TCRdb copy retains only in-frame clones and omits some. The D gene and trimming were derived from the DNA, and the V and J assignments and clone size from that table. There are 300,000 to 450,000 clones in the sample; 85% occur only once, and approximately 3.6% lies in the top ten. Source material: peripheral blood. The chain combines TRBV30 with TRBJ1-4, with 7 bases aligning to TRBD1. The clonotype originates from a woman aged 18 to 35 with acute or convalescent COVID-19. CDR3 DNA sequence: TGTGCCTGGAGTAAAGGAACCCGACAGGGCAACGAAAAACTGTTTTTT. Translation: CAWSKGTRQGNEKLFF. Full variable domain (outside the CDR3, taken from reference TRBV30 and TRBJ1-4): SQTIHQWPATLVQPVGSPLSLECTVEGTSNPNLYWYRQAAGRGLQLLFYSVGIGQISSEVPQNLSASRPQDRQFILSSKKLLLSDSGFYLCAWSKGTRQGNEKLFFGSGTQLSVL.